Sequencing of this T cell receptor (beta chain) was carried out in a study of T cell clones after liver transplantation. The repertoire was sequenced with immunoSEQ multiplex PCR; TCRdb's copy has only in-frame clones and lacks some. The sample holds 15,000 to 20,000 clones; 80% are singletons and the top ten take roughly 40%. The material was CD8+ T cells from blood, obtained roughly 50 months after liver transplant. The TCR sequence derives from a human patient who received a liver transplant. Some of these T cells may belong to the graft donor.

The CDR3 loop reads CASSLVNQPQHF. The CDR3 DNA follows: TGTGCCAGCAGCTTAGTGAATCAGCCCCAGCATTTT. The chain links TRBV7-9 to TRBJ1-5; the D is unclear. Trimming cost V 1 base and J 4 bases, with 2 bases left between them. The CDR3 loop spans 12 amino acids. CDR1 and CDR2 from the germline V gene are SEHNR and FQNEAQ (reference sequence).